This T cell receptor (beta chain) was obtained from a study of cytomegalovirus exposure and HLA in healthy donors. Primers: 60 Vbeta forward and 13 Jbeta reverse. Libraries were prepared by immunoSEQ multiplex PCR; TCRdb keeps only in-frame clonotypes and omits some of them. Of almost 80,000 clones listed, roughly 69% are singletons. The CDR3 contains 18 residues. Trimming took 1 base from V and 7 from J; bases not matched to a gene: 14. CDR1 is SEHNR, CDR2 FQNEAQ, per germline (reference sequence). V is TRBV7-9 and J is TRBJ2-1, with 9 bases aligning to TRBD2. Sequencing was done on a sample of PBMCs. This receptor was obtained from a woman in her fifties or sixties in good health and CMV-seropositive. This chain's CDR3 is CASSLGSAGGRVRNEQFF. Written as DNA, the CDR3 is TGTGCCAGCAGCTTAGGATCGGCGGGGGGGCGGGTTAGGAATGAGCAGTTCTTC.